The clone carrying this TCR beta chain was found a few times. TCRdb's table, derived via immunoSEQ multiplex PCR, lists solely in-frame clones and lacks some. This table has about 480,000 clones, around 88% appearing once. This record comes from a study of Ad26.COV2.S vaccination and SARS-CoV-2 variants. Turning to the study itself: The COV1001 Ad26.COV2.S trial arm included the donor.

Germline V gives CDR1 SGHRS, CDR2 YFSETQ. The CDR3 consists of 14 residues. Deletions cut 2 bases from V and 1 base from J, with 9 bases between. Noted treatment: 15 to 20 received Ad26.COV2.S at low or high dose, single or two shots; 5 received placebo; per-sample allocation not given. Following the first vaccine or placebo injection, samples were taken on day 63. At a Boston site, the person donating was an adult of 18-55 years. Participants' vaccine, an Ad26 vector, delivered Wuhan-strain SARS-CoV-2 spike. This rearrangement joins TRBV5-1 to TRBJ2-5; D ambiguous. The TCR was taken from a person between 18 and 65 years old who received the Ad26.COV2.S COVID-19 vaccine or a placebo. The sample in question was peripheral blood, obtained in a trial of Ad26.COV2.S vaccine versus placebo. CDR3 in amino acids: CASSFSMGQETQYF. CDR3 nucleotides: TGCGCCAGCAGCTTTTCGATGGGCCAAGAGACCCAGTACTTC.